Only a few counts were recorded for the clone carrying this T cell receptor (beta chain). From germline, CDR1 is LGHDT and CDR2 YNNKEL (reference sequence). V was clipped by 4 bases and J by 0 bases; unmatched bases: 9. This CDR3 region has 19 residues. These data are taken from a study of T-cell memory formation after mild COVID-19. TCRdb recomputed calls from the 5' RACE reads with MiXCR, one row per CDR3 protein. Of 470,000 or so distinct CDR3 sequences detected, approximately 19% appear once; the ten largest clones hold 20% to 25%. The sequenced material came from PBMCs or a T cell subset sorted from them (not recorded which). The sequence derives from a man younger than 35 who had mild COVID-19 (a few samples of this study predate the infection). Cell type and time point are not known. The chain uses TRBV3-1 and TRBJ2-6, with 10 bases matching TRBD2. CDR3 sequence reads: CASSRKISGGFSGANVLTF. The CDR3 coding sequence is TGTGCCAGCAGCCGGAAGATTAGCGGGGGGTTCTCTGGGGCCAACGTCCTGACTTTC.